The 25 T cell receptor beta chains below were found in one sample sequenced in a study of cytomegalovirus exposure and HLA in healthy donors (dated by TCRdb to about 2017). The protocol used for the library was the immunoSEQ multiplex PCR assay. For the multiplex PCR, a mixture combining 60 forward primers for TCR Vbeta segments and 13 reverse primers for TCR Jbeta segments was used. This is the immuneACCESS table as TCRdb keeps it, with only in-frame sequences that have V and J called. A part of the clones is gone; compared with another copy, unresolved V genes explain less than half, and the rest is unexplained. The sample includes some 56,000 clones, with 65% to 90% observed a single time. Together, the top ten hold 1.6% of the sample. The sample consisted of PBMCs. The receptors here all came from a human donor in good health.

The rearrangement uses TRBV6-1 and TRBJ1-1, with a possible D match to TRBD1 (6 bases). Germline V gene lookup returns CDR1 MNHNS and CDR2 SASEGT. The CDR3 spans 18 residues. Trimming stripped 4 bases from V and 1 base from J, with 22 bases between. The CDR3 region is CASSGRRIGTRRNTEAFF. DNA for the CDR3: TGTGCCAGCAGTGGGCGCCGAATAGGGACACGGCGGAACACTGAAGCTTTCTTT.

This clone was detected only a few times. The chain uses TRBV6-6 and TRBJ2-1; 8 bases are a match to TRBD2. Germline CDR1 is MNHNY and CDR2 is SVGAGI (reference sequence). V lost 2 bases, J lost 4 bases, and 4 bases stayed unmatched. This CDR3 contains 15 residues. The CDR3 loop is CASSYLAGGYNEQFF. The CDR3 DNA reads as TGTGCCAGCAGTTACCTGGCGGGAGGTTACAATGAGCAGTTCTTC.

The CDR3 region is CASYSGTGSFEQFF. The CDR3 DNA sequence: TGTGCCAGCTACTCCGGGACAGGGTCCTTTGAGCAGTTCTTC. The genes are TRBV25-1 and TRBJ2-1, with 9 bases lining up with TRBD1. CDR1 MGHDK and CDR2 SYGVNS come from the germline V gene. The CDR3 spans 14 residues. Trimming cost V 8 bases and J 9 bases; bases outside gene matches: 11.

The J gene is TRBJ2-5, the V gene TRBV15; 8 bases map to TRBD1. The J call may be wrong; the DNA end is better matched by TRBJ2-7. This CDR3 has 15 amino acids. Germline loops: CDR1 LNHNV, CDR2 YYDKDF (reference sequence). CDR3 in amino acids: CATSRARTGIYEQYF. In DNA form, the CDR3 reads TGTGCCACCAGCAGAGCCAGGACAGGGATATACGAGCAGTACTTC.

This clone occurred a few times. This chain joins TRBV7-9 and TRBJ2-5; 13 bases agree with TRBD2. J was trimmed by 4 bases and V by 3 bases; bases with no gene match: 5. The CDR3 is 16 residues long. CDR1 and CDR2 (germline): SEHNR, FQNEAQ (reference sequence). Here the CDR3 DNA reads TGTGCCAGCAGCTTCGCAACTAGCGGGGGGGGAGAGACCCAGTACTTC. Its translation is CASSFATSGGGETQYF.

The chain recombines TRBV6-1 with TRBJ1-2; D remains unclear. The germline V gene has CDR1 MNHNS and CDR2 SASEGT. The CDR3 spans 12 residues. The V and J ends lost 5 bases and 2 bases respectively, with 6 bases between them. In DNA form, the CDR3 reads TGTGCCAGCAGTCAGAACAACTATGGCTACACCTTC. This sequence encodes CASSQNNYGYTF.

As for this clone: Compared with germline, one end of the junction differs, possibly owing to a read error. V gene TRBV2 combines with J gene TRBJ2-5; TRBD2 agrees at 7 bases. Germline values: CDR1 SNHLY, CDR2 FYNNEI. This CDR3 is 14 amino acids long. The DNA for the CDR3 is TGTACCAGCAGCGCTCGGGGGGTTCGGGAGACCCAGTACTTC. Translating gives CTSSARGVRETQYF. Using reference TRBV2 and TRBJ2-5 for the parts outside the CDR3, the full variable domain is EPEVTQTPSHQVTQMGQEVILRCVPISNHLYFYWYRQILGQKVEFLVSFYNNEISEKSEIFDDQFSVERPDGSNFTLKIRSTKLEDSAMYFCTSSARGVRETQYFGPGTRLLVL.

This clone was counted between two and nine times. This chain uses TRBV6-4 with TRBJ2-1; 7 positions match TRBD2. Per the germline V gene, CDR1 is MRHNA and CDR2 is SNTAGT. V was pared by 4 bases and J by 0 bases, with 6 bases of the junction left unmatched. This CDR3 has 16 residues. The CDR3 spells CASSVRLADSYNEQFF. CDR3 sequence (DNA): TGTGCCAGCAGTGTCCGGCTAGCGGACTCCTACAATGAGCAGTTCTTC.

CDR3 coding DNA: TGTGCCAGCAGTCCACAGGGTGGGTACGAGCAGTACTTC. Its protein is CASSPQGGYEQYF. V usage is TRBV28 and J usage is TRBJ2-7; perhaps TRBD1 as D (6 bases). V gave up 5 bases and J gave up 4 bases, with 12 bases separating them. From germline, CDR1 is MDHEN and CDR2 SYDVKM. CDR3 length: 13 amino acids.

This sequence joins TRBV5-1 and TRBJ1-2, with TRBD1 as a possible D gene (6 bases). Germline-derived CDR1 and CDR2 are SGHRS and YFSETQ. The V end was cut by 4 bases, the J end by 8 bases, with 15 bases between. The CDR3 is 13 amino acids. DNA for the CDR3: TGCGCCAGCAGCGAACAGGGCCGGGGAGGCTACACCTTC. It specifies CASSEQGRGGYTF.

J is TRBJ2-4 and V is TRBV27; no firm D call. The V and J ends lost 0 bases and 3 bases respectively, with 9 bases between them. The germline V gene has CDR1 MNHEY and CDR2 SMNVEV (reference sequence). The CDR3 runs to 15 residues. CDR3 region: CASSLSKQNKNIQYF. CDR3 sequence (DNA): TGTGCCAGCAGTTTATCCAAACAAAACAAAAACATTCAGTACTTC.

This chain uses TRBV7-3 with TRBJ2-2, with 10 bases matching TRBD2. With 0 bases clipped from V and 4 bases from J, the junction kept 5 bases outside the gene matches. The CDR3 loop spans 17 amino acids. Germline-derived CDR1 and CDR2 are SGHTA and FQGTGA. CDR3 sequence: CASSLTAAGGFTGELFF. CDR3 in DNA: TGTGCCAGCAGCTTAACCGCAGCGGGAGGGTTCACCGGGGAGCTGTTTTTT.

The chain links TRBV5-4 to TRBJ1-2; D not resolved. Germline V gives CDR1 SGHNT, CDR2 YYREEE (reference sequence). The CDR3 contains 14 residues. The V and J ends lost 1 base and 4 bases respectively, with 11 bases between them. The CDR3 DNA is TGTGCCAGCAGCTTGTGGCAGGTTAGCTATGGCTACACCTTC. It specifies CASSLWQVSYGYTF. Drawing the rest from reference TRBV5-4 and TRBJ1-2, the complete variable domain is ETGVTQSPTHLIKTRGQQVTLRCSSQSGHNTVSWYQQALGQGPQFIFQYYREEENGRGNFPPRFSGLQFPNYSSELNVNALELDDSALYLCASSLWQVSYGYTFGSGTRLTVV.

The chain carries TRBV15 and TRBJ2-3; D ambiguous. The CDR3 is made up of 12 amino acids. Germline lookup yields CDR1 LNHNV and CDR2 YYDKDF (reference sequence). V dropped 8 bases and J dropped 2 bases, with 8 bases sitting between them. The CDR3 reads CATYSATDTQYF. Written as DNA, the CDR3 is TGTGCCACCTACAGTGCCACAGATACGCAGTATTTT.

This clone showed up just a few times. This chain connects TRBV30 to TRBJ2-5; D is unclear. Trimming took 0 bases from V and 5 from J, leaving 10 bases between them. Germline V gives CDR1 GTSNPN, CDR2 SVGIG (reference sequence). CDR3 length: 13 amino acids. CDR3 sequence reads: CAWSVRRVETQYF. The DNA of the CDR3 is TGTGCCTGGAGTGTGCGTCGAGTCGAGACCCAGTACTTC.

The chain joins TRBV5-5 to TRBJ2-3, with 7 bases that match TRBD2. CDR3 size: 16 residues. Germline lookup yields CDR1 SGHKS and CDR2 YYEKEE (reference sequence). Losses at the gene ends were 4 bases for V and 3 bases for J; bases not matched to a gene: 11. The CDR3 DNA is TGTGCCAGCAGCCACCAGACTAGCCCAAGGACAGATACGCAGTATTTT. Translating gives CASSHQTSPRTDTQYF.

The J gene is TRBJ1-5, the V gene TRBV19; 10 nucleotides match TRBD1. Germline loops: CDR1 LNHDA, CDR2 SQIVND (reference sequence). V lost 5 bases and J lost 3; bases outside the gene matches: 7. The CDR3 consists of 16 residues. The CDR3 protein is CASSEDRGRVNQPQHF. CDR3 bases: TGTGCCAGTAGTGAAGACAGGGGGCGCGTCAATCAGCCCCAGCATTTT.

This clone was observed a handful of times. In the same sample, other DNA sequences code for this CDR3. This sequence joins TRBV14 and TRBJ2-4; D is possibly TRBD2 (6 bases). The length of the CDR3 is 16 residues. V lost 0 bases and J 0 bases, leaving 9 bases between the germline ends. The germline gives CDR1 SGHDN, CDR2 FVKESK. The DNA of the CDR3 is TGTGCCAGCAGCCAAGATGGGAGGCTAGCCAAAAACATTCAGTACTTC. This translates into CASSQDGRLAKNIQYF.

The chain carries TRBV19 and TRBJ1-2; 8 nucleotides agree with TRBD1. With V trimmed by 2 bases and J by 4 bases, 6 bases remained unmatched. The V gene's germline CDR1 is LNHDA and CDR2 SQIVND (reference sequence). The CDR3 runs 15 residues. In nucleotides, the CDR3 is TGTGCCAGTAGTATACGAGAGACAGGGGCCTATGGCTACACCTTC. Translated, it gives CASSIRETGAYGYTF.

The gene calls are TRBV4-1 and TRBJ1-3, with unresolved D. With 1 base removed from V and 2 bases from J, the gap between germline ends came to 9 bases. Looked up from germline, CDR1 is MGHRA and CDR2 is YSYEKL. The CDR3 spans 15 residues. This CDR3 is CASSQGSAAGNTIYF. CDR3 nucleotides: TGCGCCAGCAGCCAAGGGAGTGCTGCTGGAAACACCATATATTTT.

The V gene is TRBV5-1, the J gene TRBJ2-3; D possibly corresponds to TRBD2 (5 bases). Between the trimmed V and J ends, which lost 0 bases and 5 bases, there was a span of 10 bases. This CDR3 has 14 amino acids. The germline V gene has CDR1 SGHRS and CDR2 YFSETQ. The CDR3 region is CASSLGELGDTQYF. DNA for the CDR3: TGCGCCAGCAGCTTGGGGGAGTTGGGAGATACGCAGTATTTT.

Only a few counts were recorded for this clone. V usage is TRBV9 and J usage is TRBJ1-3, with no clear D. Trimming took 0 bases from V and 3 from J, leaving 10 bases between them. CDR1 and CDR2 from the germline V gene are SGDLS and YYNGEE. The CDR3 extends over 15 amino acids. CDR3 loop: CASSVAPGYGNTIYF. The CDR3 nucleotides read TGTGCCAGCAGCGTAGCTCCCGGGTATGGAAACACCATATATTTT.

The chain carries TRBV20-1 and TRBJ1-1; D is undetermined. Trimming removed 6 bases from V and 5 bases from J, with 7 bases in between. The CDR3 loop spans 10 amino acids. The V gene's germline CDR1 is DFQATT and CDR2 SNEGSKA (reference sequence). Written as DNA, the CDR3 is TGCAGTGCCCCTCGGACTGAAGCTTTCTTT. This codes for CSAPRTEAFF.

The chain carries TRBV7-6 and TRBJ2-7, with D maybe TRBD1 (5 bases). The CDR3 runs to 14 residues. V gave up 5 bases and J gave up 0 bases, with 11 bases separating them. From germline, CDR1 is SGHVS and CDR2 FNYEAQ. CDR3 in amino acids: CASSPETDSYEQYF. The CDR3 DNA follows: TGTGCCAGCAGCCCTGAGACAGACTCCTACGAGCAGTACTTC.

This clone was counted only a few times. The V gene is TRBV5-1, the J gene TRBJ2-7; possibly TRBD2 for D (6 bases). The CDR3 totals 15 residues. V was pared by 2 bases and J by 6 bases, with 18 bases between. Germline assignment: CDR1 SGHRS and CDR2 YFSETQ. The CDR3: CASSFLTSFGGEQYF. Here the CDR3 DNA reads TGCGCCAGCAGCTTCCTTACTAGCTTTGGTGGCGAGCAGTACTTC.